This T cell receptor beta chain was sequenced during a study of cytomegalovirus exposure and HLA in healthy donors. Generated by immunoSEQ multiplex PCR, the TCRdb table keeps only in-frame clones and is missing some. This sample carries under 250,000 clones, roughly 84% of them seen once, and the ten largest clones take about 2%. The length of the CDR3 is 14 residues. The V and J ends lost 4 bases and 2 bases respectively, with 10 bases between them. Looked up from germline, CDR1 is SGHRS and CDR2 is YFSETQ. The rearrangement joins TRBV5-1 to TRBJ1-3, with unresolved D. Specimen: PBMCs. The TCR originated in a woman aged 18 to 35 in good health and CMV-seropositive. This CDR3 reads CASSPEGAGNTIYF. In nucleotides, the CDR3 is TGCGCCAGCAGCCCGGAGGGTGCTGGAAACACCATATATTTT.